This T cell receptor beta chain was sequenced during a study of blood T cell repertoires in COVID-19. Germline CDR1 reads SGHRS; CDR2 reads YFSETQ. V shed 9 bases, J shed 3 bases, and the junction held 4 bases outside the gene matches. The CDR3 consists of 14 residues. Generated by immunoSEQ multiplex PCR, the TCRdb table keeps only in-frame clones and is missing some. This table has 180,000 or so clones, over 75% appearing once. The chain couples TRBV5-1 to TRBJ2-2; 11 bases match TRBD2. This clonotype was sampled from a human donor with acute COVID-19. The donor label of this sample is uncertain. Sequencing was done on a sample of PBMCs or T cells enriched from blood (not recorded which). The CDR3 DNA sequence: TGCGCCACCACTAGCGGGAGCTACACCGGGGAGCTGTTTTTT. Protein sequence: CATTSGSYTGELFF.